A single sample gave rise to the 20 T cell receptor beta chains below, sequenced in a study of blood T cell repertoires in COVID-19. Sequencing used immunoSEQ multiplex PCR; TCRdb keeps in-frame clones, though not all of them. This table has about 210,000 clones, roughly 88% appearing once. Sequencing was carried out using peripheral blood. The receptors were gathered from a man younger than 35 with active or convalescent COVID-19.

V gene TRBV5-3 combines with J gene TRBJ2-2; no clear D. TRBV5-3 is classed as an ORF, of uncertain function. This CDR3 comprises 15 residues. The V gene lost 0 bases and the J gene lost 3 bases, with 9 bases spanning the gap. The CDR3 coding sequence is TGTGCCAGAAGCTTGGGGTACAGAGACACCGGGGAGCTGTTTTTT. This gives the protein CARSLGYRDTGELFF.

This chain links TRBV7-2 with TRBJ2-2; perhaps TRBD2 as D (6 bases). The germline gives CDR1 SGHTA, CDR2 FQGNSA. This CDR3 contains 14 residues. With 3 bases removed from V and 5 bases from J, the gap between germline ends came to 10 bases. DNA of the CDR3: TGTGCCAGCAGCTTCGGTCGGGAGACCGGGGAGCTGTTTTTT. Translating gives CASSFGRETGELFF.

The J gene is TRBJ1-1, the V gene TRBV7-9; D remains unclear. This CDR3 spans 15 amino acids. Germline V gene sequence: CDR1 SEHNR, CDR2 FQNEAQ (reference sequence). With 5 bases removed from V and 0 bases from J, the gap between germline ends came to 13 bases. This CDR3 is CASSPSRTLNTEAFF. For the CDR3, the DNA is TGTGCCAGCAGCCCCTCCCGGACTTTGAACACTGAAGCTTTCTTT.

The V call is TRBV3-1 (or the pseudogene TRBV3-2), the J call TRBJ1-1; D remains unclear. Between the trimmed V and J ends, which lost 0 bases and 2 bases, there was a span of 16 bases. Per the germline V gene, CDR1 is LGHDT and CDR2 is YNNKEL (reference sequence). The CDR3 covers 17 residues. For the CDR3, the DNA is TGTGCCAGCAGCCAAGATTACCCGGCGGATGGTAACACTGAAGCTTTCTTT. It translates to CASSQDYPADGNTEAFF.

This chain connects TRBV15 to TRBJ2-3, with 9 bases matching TRBD2. Looked up from germline, CDR1 is LNHNV and CDR2 is YYDKDF (reference sequence). J gave up 1 base and V 2 bases, and 4 bases lay outside the gene matches. The length of the CDR3 is 16 residues. CDR3 residues: CATSRSPSGGTDTQYF. DNA for the CDR3: TGTGCCACCAGCAGATCTCCTAGCGGGGGCACAGATACGCAGTATTTT. The full variable domain, with the rest looked up from reference TRBV15 and TRBJ2-3, is DAMVIQNPRYQVTQFGKPVTLSCSQTLNHNVMYWYQQKSSQAPKLLFHYYDKDFNNEADTPDNFQSRRPNTSFCFLDIRSPGLGDTAMYLCATSRSPSGGTDTQYFGPGTRLTVL.

V and J are TRBV19 and TRBJ2-7, with 10 bases that match TRBD1. Losses at the gene ends were 2 bases for V and 6 bases for J; bases not matched to a gene: 19. CDR1 is LNHDA and CDR2 is SQIVND in the germline V gene (reference sequence). CDR3 size: 19 residues. The CDR3 here is CASSITSPGTGEAGSEQYF. In DNA form, the CDR3 reads TGTGCCAGTAGTATAACCTCTCCGGGGACAGGGGAGGCGGGGAGCGAGCAGTACTTC.

The chain couples TRBV9 to TRBJ1-1, with 8 nucleotides matching TRBD1. With V trimmed by 3 bases and J by 1 base, 11 bases remained unmatched. The CDR3 covers 17 residues. Germline V lookup: CDR1 SGDLS, CDR2 YYNGEE. CDR3: CASSARTGSNRNTEAFF. The CDR3 DNA reads as TGTGCCAGCAGCGCCCGGACAGGGAGCAACAGGAACACTGAAGCTTTCTTT.

The V gene is TRBV6-5, the J gene TRBJ2-3; perhaps TRBD2 as D (6 bases). Germline V gene sequence: CDR1 MNHEY, CDR2 SVGAGI. The CDR3 loop spans 16 amino acids. V gave up 3 bases and J gave up 4 bases, with 17 bases separating them. The CDR3 nucleotides read TGTGCCAGCAGTTATCAAAAGCCGGGGGTACCAGATACGCAGTATTTT. Translated, it gives CASSYQKPGVPDTQYF.

V usage is TRBV11-3 and J usage is TRBJ2-3, with unresolved D. V lost 0 bases and J lost 2, with 9 bases in between. From germline, CDR1 is SGHNT and CDR2 YENEEA. The CDR3 is 15 amino acids. CDR3 region: CASSLEAANTDTQYF. The CDR3 DNA reads as TGTGCCAGCAGCTTAGAAGCCGCGAACACAGATACGCAGTATTTT.

The J gene is TRBJ1-1, the V gene TRBV28; TRBD1 is a possible D gene (6 bases). Looked up from germline, CDR1 is MDHEN and CDR2 is SYDVKM. Trimming took 4 bases from V and 3 from J, leaving 15 bases between them. The CDR3 is made up of 15 amino acids. The CDR3 DNA sequence: TGTGCCAGCAGTTGGACAGCGATCCAAGACACTGAAGCTTTCTTT. This codes for CASSWTAIQDTEAFF.

The chain joins TRBV7-7 to TRBJ2-1, with 7 bases aligning to TRBD1. CDR1 and CDR2 from the germline V gene are SSHAT and FNYEAQ (reference sequence). This CDR3 spans 12 amino acids. Trimming cost V 5 bases and J 8 bases; bases outside gene matches: 3. The CDR3 nucleotides are TGTGCCAGCAGCCCAGGGACAGATGAGCAGTTCTTC. Amino acids: CASSPGTDEQFF. Using reference TRBV7-7 and TRBJ2-1 for the parts outside the CDR3, the full variable domain is GAGVSQSPRYKVTKRGQDVTLRCDPISSHATLYWYQQALGQGPEFLTYFNYEAQPDKSGLPSDRFSAERPEGSISTLTIQRTEQRDSAMYRCASSPGTDEQFFGPGTRLTVL.

The chain carries TRBV9 and TRBJ1-2; no firm D call. Trimming cost V 1 base and J 3 bases, with 7 bases left between them. From germline, CDR1 is SGDLS and CDR2 YYNGEE. This CDR3 spans 13 amino acids. This chain's CDR3 is CASSVSRDYGYTF. CDR3 bases: TGTGCCAGCAGCGTATCCCGGGACTATGGCTACACCTTC.

The sample holds one count of this clone. This chain uses TRBV18 with TRBJ2-3; maybe TRBD1 (6 bases). Germline assignment: CDR1 KGHSH and CDR2 LQKENI. This CDR3 region has 17 residues. V lost 1 base, J lost 0 bases, and 14 bases lay in between. CDR3 sequence reads: CASSPRDRSPSTDTQYF. CDR3 in DNA: TGTGCCAGCTCACCACGAGACAGGTCACCTAGCACAGATACGCAGTATTTT.

In DNA, the CDR3 is TGCGCCAGCAGCCAACCCAGGGCGGGAGGAAGCTACGAGCAGTACTTC. Translating it yields CASSQPRAGGSYEQYF. The gene calls are TRBV4-1 and TRBJ2-7, with 8 positions matching TRBD2. The CDR3 contains 16 residues. V lost 2 bases and J lost 3; bases outside the gene matches: 9. Germline loops: CDR1 MGHRA, CDR2 YSYEKL.

The chain combines TRBV18 with TRBJ1-1; D may be TRBD1 (6 bases). Between the trimmed V and J ends, which lost 0 bases and 2 bases, there was a span of 10 bases. Germline V CDR1 and CDR2: KGHSH, LQKENI. CDR3 length: 15 residues. The CDR3 DNA sequence: TGTGCCAGCTCACCACCTCGGGGGGCTAACACTGAAGCTTTCTTT. Its translation is CASSPPRGANTEAFF.

This chain connects TRBV5-4 to TRBJ2-3; D not certain. Trimming removed 3 bases from V and 5 bases from J, with 7 bases in between. Germline CDR1 and CDR2: SGHNT and YYREEE (reference sequence). There are 12 residues in the CDR3. DNA for the CDR3: TGTGCCAGCAGCTCCGATAGAGATACGCAGTATTTT. Its translation is CASSSDRDTQYF.

The rearrangement uses TRBV6-2 or TRBV6-3 and TRBJ2-1; 12 bases agree with TRBD1. The V segment lost 2 bases and the J segment 9 bases; nucleotides outside the gene matches: 8. This CDR3 has 16 amino acids. Germline loops: CDR1 MNHEY, CDR2 SVGEGT. CDR3 DNA sequence: TGTGCCAGCAGTTACATCGGGACAGGGGGCGAAGGTGAGCAGTTCTTC. Translation gives CASSYIGTGGEGEQFF.

The CDR3 coding sequence is TGTGCCAGCAGCTTAGTGGGACAGGGGGGCTACGAGCAGTACTTC. This gives the protein CASSLVGQGGYEQYF. This chain uses TRBV13 with TRBJ2-7, with 11 bases identical to TRBD1. This CDR3 has 15 amino acids. Germline V gene sequence: CDR1 PRHDT, CDR2 FYEKMQ (reference sequence). Trimming cost V 1 base and J 3 bases; bases outside gene matches: 2.

This sequence joins TRBV9 and TRBJ2-3; TRBD1 might be the D (5 bases). CDR1 SGDLS and CDR2 YYNGEE come from the germline V gene. There are 18 residues in the CDR3. Deletions cut 0 bases from V and 3 bases from J, with 20 bases between. The CDR3, as DNA: TGTGCCAGCAGCGTAGCGCCGTCGACAGCCTGGTCGACAGATACGCAGTATTTT. Encoded protein: CASSVAPSTAWSTDTQYF.

The chain joins TRBV7-2 to TRBJ2-3; D is uncertain. V lost 2 bases to trimming and J lost 6 bases, with 6 bases between them. The length of the CDR3 is 12 residues. CDR1 and CDR2 (germline): SGHTA, FQGNSA. The chain's CDR3 is CASSLLSDTQYF. The CDR3 region has the DNA TGTGCCAGCAGCTTATTATCTGATACGCAGTATTTT.